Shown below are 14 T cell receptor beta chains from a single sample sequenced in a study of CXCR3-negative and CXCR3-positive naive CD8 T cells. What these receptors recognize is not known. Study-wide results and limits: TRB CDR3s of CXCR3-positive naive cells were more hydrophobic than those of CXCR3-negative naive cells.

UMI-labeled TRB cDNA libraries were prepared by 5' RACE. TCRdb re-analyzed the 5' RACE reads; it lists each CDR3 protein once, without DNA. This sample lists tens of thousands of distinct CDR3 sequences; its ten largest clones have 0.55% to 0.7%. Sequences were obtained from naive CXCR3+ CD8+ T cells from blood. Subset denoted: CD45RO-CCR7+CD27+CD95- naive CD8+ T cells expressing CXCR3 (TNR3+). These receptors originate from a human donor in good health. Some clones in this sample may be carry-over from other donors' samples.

CDR3 sequence: CASSDPADELYNEQFF. This chain links TRBV2 with TRBJ2-1; TCRdb reports TRBD1, a call that lacks DNA to check it against. Germline V gene sequence: CDR1 SNHLY, CDR2 FYNNEI. There are 16 residues in the CDR3.

Here the CDR3 reads CASSGEGQGSWSYEQYF. The rearrangement joins TRBV28 to TRBJ2-7; TCRdb reports TRBD1, a call that lacks DNA to check it against. Germline V gene data show CDR1 as MDHEN and CDR2 as SYDVKM. The CDR3 totals 17 residues.

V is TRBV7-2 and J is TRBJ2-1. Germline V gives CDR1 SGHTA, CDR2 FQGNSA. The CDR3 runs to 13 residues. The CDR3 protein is CASSTSSYNEQFF.

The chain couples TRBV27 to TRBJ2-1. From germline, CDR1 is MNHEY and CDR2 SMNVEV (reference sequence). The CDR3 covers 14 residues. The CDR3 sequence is CASSFRGSYNEQFF.

The CDR3 region is CASSSDRPAFF. V gene TRBV6-2 or TRBV6-3 combines with J gene TRBJ1-1; there is no DNA to check the TCRdb D call of TRBD1. The CDR3 is 11 amino acids. Germline-derived CDR1 and CDR2 are MNHEY and SVGEGT.

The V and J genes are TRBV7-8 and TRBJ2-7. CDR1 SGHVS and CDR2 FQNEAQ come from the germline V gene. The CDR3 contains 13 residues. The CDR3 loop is CASSLAWNYEQYF.

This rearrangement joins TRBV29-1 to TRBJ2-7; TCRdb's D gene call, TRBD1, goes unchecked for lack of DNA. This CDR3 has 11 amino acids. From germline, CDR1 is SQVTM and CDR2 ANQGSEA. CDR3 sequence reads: CSAHRDHEQYF.

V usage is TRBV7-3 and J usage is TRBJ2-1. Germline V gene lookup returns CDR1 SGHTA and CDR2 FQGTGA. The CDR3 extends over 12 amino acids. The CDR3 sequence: CASSLNGNEQFF.

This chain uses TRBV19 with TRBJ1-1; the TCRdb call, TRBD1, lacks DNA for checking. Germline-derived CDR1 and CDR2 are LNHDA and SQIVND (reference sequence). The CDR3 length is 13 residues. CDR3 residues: CASHSGTRTEAFF.

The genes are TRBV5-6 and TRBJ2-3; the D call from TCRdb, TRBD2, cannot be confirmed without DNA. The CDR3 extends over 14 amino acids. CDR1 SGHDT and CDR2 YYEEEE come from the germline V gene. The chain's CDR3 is CASSLGGFADTQYF. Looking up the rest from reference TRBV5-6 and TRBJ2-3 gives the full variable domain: DAGVTQSPTHLIKTRGQQVTLRCSPKSGHDTVSWYQQALGQGPQFIFQYYEEEERQRGNFPDRFSGHQFPNYSSELNVNALLLGDSALYLCASSLGGFADTQYFGPGTRLTVL.

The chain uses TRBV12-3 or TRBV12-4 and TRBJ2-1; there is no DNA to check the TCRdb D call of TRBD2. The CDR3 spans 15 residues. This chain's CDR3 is CASSPPGLQPNEQFF.

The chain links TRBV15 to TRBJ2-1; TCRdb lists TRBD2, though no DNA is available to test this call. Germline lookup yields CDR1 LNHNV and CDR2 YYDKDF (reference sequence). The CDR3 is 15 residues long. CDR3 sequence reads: CATSRDPGLAYEQFF.

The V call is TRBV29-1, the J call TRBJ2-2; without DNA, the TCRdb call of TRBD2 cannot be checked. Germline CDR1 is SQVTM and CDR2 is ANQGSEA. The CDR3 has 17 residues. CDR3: CSVEDETSGPNTGELFF.

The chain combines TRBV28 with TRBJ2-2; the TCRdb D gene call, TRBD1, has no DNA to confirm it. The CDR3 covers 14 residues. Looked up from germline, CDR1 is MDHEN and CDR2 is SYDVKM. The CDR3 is CASSGGIYTGELFF.